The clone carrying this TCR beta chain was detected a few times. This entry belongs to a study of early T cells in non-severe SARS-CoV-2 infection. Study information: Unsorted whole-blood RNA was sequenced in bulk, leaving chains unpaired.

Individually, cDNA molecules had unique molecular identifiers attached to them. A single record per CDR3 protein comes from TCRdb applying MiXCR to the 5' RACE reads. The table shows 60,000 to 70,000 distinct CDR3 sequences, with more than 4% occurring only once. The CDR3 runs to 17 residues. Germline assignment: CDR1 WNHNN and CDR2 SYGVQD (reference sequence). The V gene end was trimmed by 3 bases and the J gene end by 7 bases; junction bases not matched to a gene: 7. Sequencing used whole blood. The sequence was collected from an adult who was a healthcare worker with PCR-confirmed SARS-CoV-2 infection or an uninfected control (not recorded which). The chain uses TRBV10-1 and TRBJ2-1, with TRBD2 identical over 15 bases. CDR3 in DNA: TGCGCCAGCAGTGACTGGACTAGCGGGAGGGGTAAGAATGAGCAGTTCTTC. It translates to CASSDWTSGRGKNEQFF.